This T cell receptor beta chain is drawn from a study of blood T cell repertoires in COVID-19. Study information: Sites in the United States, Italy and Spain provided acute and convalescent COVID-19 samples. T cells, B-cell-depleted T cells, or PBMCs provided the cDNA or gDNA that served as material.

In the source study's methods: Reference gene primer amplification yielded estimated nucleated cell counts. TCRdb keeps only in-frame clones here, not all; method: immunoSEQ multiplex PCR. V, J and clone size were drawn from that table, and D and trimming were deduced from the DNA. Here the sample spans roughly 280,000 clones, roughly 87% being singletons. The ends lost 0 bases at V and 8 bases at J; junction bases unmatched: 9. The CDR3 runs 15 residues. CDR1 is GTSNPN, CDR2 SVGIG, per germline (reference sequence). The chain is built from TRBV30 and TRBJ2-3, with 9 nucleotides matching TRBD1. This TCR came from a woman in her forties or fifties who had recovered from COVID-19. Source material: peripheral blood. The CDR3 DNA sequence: TGTGCCTGGAGTGTAGGACAGGGGCTGGGTGGTACGCAGTATTTT. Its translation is CAWSVGQGLGGTQYF.